This paragraph covers one T cell receptor (beta chain) sequence. There were only Caucasian adults among the donors, and all lived in Nashville, Tennessee. This record belongs to a study of shared clonotypes between healthy human individuals. TCRdb's table, derived via immunoSEQ multiplex PCR, lists solely in-frame clones and lacks some. The sample lists 700,000 or so clones, about 78% occurring once. The sample was memory CD4+ T cells sorted from blood. The subset: CD45RA-negative fraction. This clonotype was obtained from a woman aged 25 to 39 in good health.

The DNA for the CDR3 is TGCGCCAGCAGCCAGGACCCTAGCGGGAGGGCCCTCGAGCAGTACTTC. The encoded protein is CASSQDPSGRALEQYF. The chain employs TRBV4-1 and TRBJ2-7; TRBD2 aligns across 12 bases. The CDR3 is 16 amino acids. Per the germline V gene, CDR1 is MGHRA and CDR2 is YSYEKL. J was trimmed by 6 bases and V by 3 bases; bases with no gene match: 9.